This TCR beta chain originates from a study of OX40 agonist ivuxolimab in advanced cancers. Looking at the study overall: Ivuxolimab was a fully human IgG2 agonistic monoclonal antibody targeting the costimulatory receptor OX40 (CD134). Partial responses occurred in three dose-escalation patients: two with cutaneous melanoma and one with hepatocellular carcinoma. In the dose-escalation cohort, 82.7% of patients were male, and the mean age was roughly 60 years, with a range of about 20 to 79. Of the approximately 50 dose-escalation patients, hepatocellular carcinoma was present in some 19, melanoma in around 15, renal cell carcinoma in 9 and head and neck cancer in 9. Peripheral TCRbeta sequencing aimed to test whether ivuxolimab altered TCR sequence diversity and caused clonal T-cell expansion. Intravenous ivuxolimab was administered to patients every 2 weeks at six dose levels: 0.01, 0.1, 0.3, 1.5, 3 and 10 mg/kg. The paper describes the monotherapy dose-escalation part (N = 52 patients) of the phase I trial of ivuxolimab. Patients were allowed to have had prior anti-PD-1, anti-PD-L1 or anti-CTLA-4 therapy, and approximately 39% of the dose-escalation patients had been treated with checkpoint inhibitors. Overall study results and their limits: In the 0.1-3.0 mg/kg groups, partial responders were among the patients with the lowest normalized peripheral clonal expansion, particularly in CD8+ T cells. Low levels of normalized T-cell clonal expansion were also shown by some nonresponding patients. The antigen specificity of the peripheral T cells that underwent clonal expansion was not determined. After ivuxolimab, expanded clones were on average more numerous among CD8+ T cells than among CD4+ T cells. At doses from 0.1 to 3.0 mg/kg, clonal expansion was seen in both CD4+ and CD8+ blood T cells between baseline and week 6.

Its CDR3 holds 15 amino acids, cysteine through phenylalanine. Only the CDR3 region is kept as DNA, spanning 45 bases read in frame from base 1. CDR1 SGHTS and CDR2 YDEGEE are derived from the germline V gene. After removal of 4 bases from V and 4 bases from J, the junction retains 9 bases not matched to a gene. Genomic DNA was extracted from sorted cells for sequencing of the TCRbeta CDR3 region. The immunoSEQ Assay was used for sequencing of TCRbeta CDR3 regions. This is the immuneACCESS table as TCRdb keeps it, with only in-frame sequences that have V and J called. A part of the clones is gone; compared with another copy, unresolved V genes explain less than half, and the rest is unexplained. The table for this sample lists about 69,000 clones; about 90% of them were counted only once. Over 9.5% of the sample comes from the top ten. Comment on this clone: Its antigen specificity is not known. Per-base qualities were not stored, and no clone one base away is much larger.

Patients with autoimmune disease history or receiving systemic immunosuppression were excluded from the trial. Peripheral blood for TCR sequencing was collected from all dose cohorts at baseline, on cycle 4 day 1, and on cycle 7 day 1. Samples came from an open-label, multicenter, first-in-human phase I dose-escalation trial of ivuxolimab. Adults with locally advanced or metastatic melanoma, renal cell carcinoma, hepatocellular carcinoma or head and neck squamous cell carcinoma were enrolled in the trial. CD4+ and CD8+ T cells were sorted separately from peripheral blood before TCR sequencing. The specimen was CD4+ or CD8+ T cells sorted from blood, collected in a trial of the OX40 agonist ivuxolimab. The V gene is TRBV5-8 and the J gene is TRBJ2-3; TRBD1 matches 7 bases in the middle. The source is an adult with an advanced solid tumor such as melanoma, head and neck, liver or kidney cancer. The CDR3 region: CASSRQGRNADTQYF. The nucleotides read TGTGCCAGCAGCAGACAGGGAAGGAATGCAGATACGCAGTATTTT.